The 2 T cell receptor beta chains in this list originate from one sample, sequenced in a study of spatial heterogeneity in lung cancer. Each CDR3 protein is one row after TCRdb ran MiXCR on the 5' RACE reads. The table includes 15,000 to 20,000 distinct CDR3 sequences, about 10% detected once. Time point given: blood at routine non-recurrence follow-up after resection. The source material was PBMCs, sampled at follow-up. These receptors all stem from a male donor with early-stage non-small cell lung cancer.

In this sample, this clonotype turned up many times. This chain uses TRBV28 with TRBJ2-2, with D perhaps TRBD1 (5 bases). The ends were cut back, 5 bases at V and 7 bases at J, with 11 bases in the middle. Germline V gene sequence: CDR1 MDHEN, CDR2 SYDVKM. The CDR3 length is 13 residues. The CDR3 DNA reads as TGTGCCAGCAGTCCCTACAGGTTCGGGGAGCTGTTTTTT. Encoded protein: CASSPYRFGELFF.

This clonotype was recorded many times. The chain couples TRBV6-4 to TRBJ1-1, with D hard to call. CDR1 is MRHNA, CDR2 SNTAGT, per germline. V was shortened by 0 bases and J by 1 base, with 3 bases between the two germline ends. The CDR3 consists of 13 residues. CDR3 nucleotide sequence: TGTGCCAGCAGTGACTCGGAGAACACTGAAGCTTTCTTT. This gives the protein CASSDSENTEAFF.